This T cell receptor beta chain was captured by sequencing in a study of T cells in Graves' hyperthyroidism and ophthalmopathy. The V gene's germline CDR1 is SGHTA and CDR2 FQGTGA. The CDR3 length is 15 residues. The trim removed 6 bases at V and 4 bases at J, leaving 7 bases unmatched. In the ophthalmopathy cohort, Clinical Activity Score was at least 3, NOSPECS grade at least 4, and duration under 3 months. Patients were excluded for uncontrolled infection, other autoimmune disease, pregnancy or lactation. TCR beta CDR3 regions were amplified from RNA transcripts. The HTBI primer set served for first-round RT-PCR of the TCR CDR3. One entry per CDR3 protein, called by TCRdb with MiXCR from the multiplex PCR reads. The sample yields 500,000 or so distinct CDR3 sequences, 17% seen once.

The receptor comes from a woman aged 18-29 years with Graves' ophthalmopathy. Sequenced sample: blood. V usage is TRBV7-3 and J usage is TRBJ2-2; the match to TRBD2 covers 8 bases. The DNA of the CDR3 is TGTGCCAGCAGACCGGGACTAGATGGCACCGGGGAGCTGTTTTTT. Its translation is CASRPGLDGTGELFF.